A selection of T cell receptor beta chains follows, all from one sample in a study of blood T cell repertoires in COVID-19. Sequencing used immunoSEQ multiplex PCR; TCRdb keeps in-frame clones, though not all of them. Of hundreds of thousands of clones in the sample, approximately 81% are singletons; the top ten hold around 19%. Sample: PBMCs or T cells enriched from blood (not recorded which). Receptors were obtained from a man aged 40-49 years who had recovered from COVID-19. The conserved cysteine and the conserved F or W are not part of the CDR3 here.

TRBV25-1	ASSEDGRGRFGEKLF
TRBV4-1	ASSQSVTGELF
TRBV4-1	ASSQASARLAGGRTDTQY
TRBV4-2	ASSQTSGGVAEAF
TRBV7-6	ASSLLRSEFYNEQF
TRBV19	ASSRSLLAGVGGTQY
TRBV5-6	ASSLPGQAYYEQY
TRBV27	ASSQTENYGYT
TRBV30	AWSRTSGGQETQY
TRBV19	ASSIGGQGAYEQY
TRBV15	ATSADGGTVYEQY
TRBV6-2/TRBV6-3	ASSSGPERIAKNIQY
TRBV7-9	ASSPSGSHEQY
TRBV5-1	ASSFYSPDRGGETQY
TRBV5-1	ASTKGRVDNEQF
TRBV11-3	ASSRGQGADTQY
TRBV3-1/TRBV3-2	ASSQVRDRAYGYT
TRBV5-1	ASSSGQGSNEQY
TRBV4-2	ASSQDPSGGRGAYEQY
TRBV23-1	ASSQIPAPRNRGTYEQY
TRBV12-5	ASTAEVSAF
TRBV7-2	ASSIWDYSYEQY
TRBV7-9	ASSLLGQPYEQY
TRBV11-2	ASSLVTAFTDTQY
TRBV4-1	ASSHQPTAEGEKLF
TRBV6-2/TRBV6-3	ASSWIFGLTGNTIY
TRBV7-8	ASSLGSGSYNEQF
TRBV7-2	ASSLVQGYSYEQY
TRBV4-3	ASSQGPAGLSEQY
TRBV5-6	ASSRGGLVSGANVLT
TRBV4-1	ASSPHGLAGDEQF
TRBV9	ASSEGTSGRSGELF
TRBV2	ASSRGSRTRDRVRNSNQPQH
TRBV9	ASSVAPEREYNEQF
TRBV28	ASSFPSDGQGRPPNYGYT
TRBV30	AWSGGLAGDTQY
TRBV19	ASSITKSDGYT
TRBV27	ASSLRGLASDEQF
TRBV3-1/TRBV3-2	ASSQGGLQKLEAF
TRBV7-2	ASSSTGTVGTEAF
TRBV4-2	ASSQDARGQRPYEQY
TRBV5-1	ASSWGQTVGGELF
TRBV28	ASNRGGEKLF
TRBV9	ASSVAGRASGNTIY
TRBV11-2	ASSLGRGGEDTQY
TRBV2	ASRIGGGDSPLH
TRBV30	AWSVLGGLNNEQF
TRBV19	ASSIGGILYEQY
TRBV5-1	ASSFVQNTEAF
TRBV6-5	ASSYSSRLADEQY
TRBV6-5	ASRSGDLYEQY
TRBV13	ASSFRKGGAREQY
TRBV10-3	ASTGPGTSGRNTGELF
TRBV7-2	ASSSGTGSNTEAF
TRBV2	ASSEFKITEAF
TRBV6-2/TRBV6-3	ASSPPSGRGGQPQH
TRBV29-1	SVADTADSGYT
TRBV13	ASSLRMAGGRVEQF
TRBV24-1	ATSDTTVYQETQY